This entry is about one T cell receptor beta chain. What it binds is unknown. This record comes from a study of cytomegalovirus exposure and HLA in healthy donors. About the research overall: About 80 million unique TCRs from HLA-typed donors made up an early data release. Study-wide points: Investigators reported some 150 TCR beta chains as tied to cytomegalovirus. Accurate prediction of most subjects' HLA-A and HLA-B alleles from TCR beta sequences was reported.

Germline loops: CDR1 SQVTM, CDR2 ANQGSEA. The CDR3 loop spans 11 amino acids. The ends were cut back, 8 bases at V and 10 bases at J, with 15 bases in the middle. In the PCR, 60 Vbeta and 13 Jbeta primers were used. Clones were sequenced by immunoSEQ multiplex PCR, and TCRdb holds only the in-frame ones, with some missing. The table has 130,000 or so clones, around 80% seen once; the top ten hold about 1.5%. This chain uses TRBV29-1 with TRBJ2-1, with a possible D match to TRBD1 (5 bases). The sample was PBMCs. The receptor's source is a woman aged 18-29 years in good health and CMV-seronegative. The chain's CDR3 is CSSTPGREQFF. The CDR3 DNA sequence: TGCAGCTCCACGCCAGGGCGCGAGCAGTTCTTC.